The next 16 T cell receptor beta chains were all read from a single sample in a study of blood T cell repertoires in COVID-19. Only in-frame clones appear in the TCRdb table, and some are missing; sequencing was by immunoSEQ multiplex PCR. This table has about 230,000 clones, 75% to 85% appearing once. The sequencing sample was made of peripheral blood. The receptors stem from a woman in her forties who had recovered from COVID-19.

The genes are TRBV6-2 or TRBV6-3 and TRBJ2-5, with 7 bases aligning to TRBD1. The junction had 5 bases not matched to a gene; V was cut back by 5 bases and J by 5 bases. Per germline, CDR1 MNHEY and CDR2 SVGEGT. The CDR3 loop spans 13 amino acids. CDR3 amino acids: CASSIQGTETQYF. CDR3 DNA: TGTGCCAGCAGTATACAGGGGACGGAGACCCAGTACTTC.

The rearrangement joins TRBV7-2 to TRBJ1-5, with 7 nucleotides matching TRBD1. This CDR3 comprises 17 residues. V was clipped by 3 bases and J by 4 bases; unmatched bases: 12. The germline V gene encodes CDR1 SGHTA and CDR2 FQGNSA. CDR3 region: CASSLGPGKTGNQPQHF. The CDR3, as DNA: TGTGCCAGCAGCTTGGGGCCCGGGAAGACAGGGAATCAGCCCCAGCATTTT.

This chain joins TRBV6-4 and TRBJ2-7; TRBD2 matches at 7 bases. V lost 0 bases and J lost 1; bases outside the gene matches: 9. The CDR3 totals 17 residues. The V gene's germline CDR1 is MRHNA and CDR2 SNTAGT. The CDR3 sequence is CASSDSIGGGPSYEQYF. CDR3 nucleotides: TGTGCCAGCAGTGACTCGATAGGCGGGGGACCTTCCTACGAGCAGTACTTC.

V is TRBV3-1 (or the pseudogene TRBV3-2) and J is TRBJ1-5, with TRBD1 matching over 8 bases. V was clipped by 5 bases and J by 7 bases; unmatched bases: 10. Germline V gene data show CDR1 as LGHDT and CDR2 as YNNKEL (reference sequence). The CDR3 contains 15 residues. Here the CDR3 DNA reads TGTGCCAGCAGCAATAGACAGGGGTCAGGGCAGCCCCAGCATTTT. Its protein is CASSNRQGSGQPQHF.

This sequence joins TRBV6-5 and TRBJ2-3, with unresolved D. Trimming took off 4 bases at V and 3 bases at J, with 14 bases between the two ends. This CDR3 is 15 amino acids long. CDR1 and CDR2 (germline): MNHEY, SVGAGI. The CDR3 DNA follows: TGTGCCAGCAGTTCAGTGCTCAGGTCGACAGATACGCAGTATTTT. It is translated as CASSSVLRSTDTQYF.

V and J are TRBV19 and TRBJ1-4, with D unresolved. The CDR3 has 14 amino acids. Between the trimmed V and J ends, which lost 7 bases and 2 bases, there was a span of 11 bases. Germline lookup yields CDR1 LNHDA and CDR2 SQIVND (reference sequence). The CDR3 loop is CASTSSITNEKLFF. The DNA for the CDR3 is TGTGCCAGTACCAGTTCGATTACTAATGAAAAACTGTTTTTT.

This clone was detected a few times. The chain has TRBV5-1 and TRBJ1-1, with D perhaps matching TRBD1 (5 bases). Trimming took 4 bases from V and 3 from J, leaving 13 bases between them. Germline CDR1 SGHRS, CDR2 YFSETQ. The CDR3 is 14 amino acids. The CDR3 region is CASSDGQSHTEAFF. The CDR3 bases are TGCGCCAGCAGCGATGGACAATCGCACACTGAAGCTTTCTTT.

The rearrangement links TRBV10-3 to TRBJ2-1, with TRBD2 matching 12 bases. The V and J ends lost 5 bases and 10 bases, in that order; junction bases with no gene match: 3. CDR3 length: 13 residues. The germline V gene encodes CDR1 ENHRY and CDR2 SYGVKD. The CDR3 spells CAISPGTSGEQFF. As DNA, the CDR3 is TGTGCCATCAGTCCGGGGACTAGCGGGGAGCAGTTCTTC.

J is TRBJ2-1 and V is TRBV2; 12 bases fit TRBD2. Germline V gene sequence: CDR1 SNHLY, CDR2 FYNNEI. The J segment lost 7 bases and the V segment lost 8 bases, leaving 6 bases of the junction unmatched. CDR3 length: 14 amino acids. Written as DNA, the CDR3 is TGTGCCAGCGCGGGACTAGCGGGCGCAAATGAGCAGTTCTTC. Encoded protein: CASAGLAGANEQFF.

The chain has TRBV7-9 and TRBJ2-3, with D unresolved. This CDR3 comprises 15 residues. Germline CDR1 reads SEHNR; CDR2 reads FQNEAQ (reference sequence). Trimming removed 3 bases from V and 0 bases from J, with 10 bases in between. The CDR3 nucleotides are TGTGCCAGCAGCTTTTTTAGCACCAGCACAGATACGCAGTATTTT. The encoded protein is CASSFFSTSTDTQYF.

The rearrangement joins TRBV6-5 to TRBJ1-2; D perhaps matches TRBD1 (6 bases). CDR3 size: 15 residues. Per the germline V gene, CDR1 is MNHEY and CDR2 is SVGAGI. V lost 4 bases, J lost 8 bases, and 20 bases lay in between. In DNA, the CDR3 is TGTGCCAGCAGTTCCGAGCAGGGGAATTATGAGGGCTACACCTTC. Its protein product is CASSSEQGNYEGYTF.

This clone was seen only a few times. This chain joins TRBV7-6 and TRBJ1-4; D possibly corresponds to TRBD1 (5 bases). V lost 1 base, J lost 8 bases, and 14 bases lay in between. The CDR3 has 15 residues. Germline CDR1 is SGHVS and CDR2 is FNYEAQ. The CDR3 region is CASSLGDSPYEKLFF. CDR3 in DNA: TGTGCCAGCAGCTTAGGAGACAGTCCCTACGAAAAACTGTTTTTT.

This sequence joins TRBV5-1 and TRBJ2-1; D unresolved. V was cut by 2 bases and J by 5 bases, with 14 bases left in between. The CDR3 length is 15 residues. Germline V CDR1 and CDR2: SGHRS, YFSETQ. The CDR3 coding sequence is TGCGCCAGCAGCTTTATGAATTCTGAGAACAATGAGCAGTTCTTC. It specifies CASSFMNSENNEQFF.

CDR3 residues: CASSSAASRYTF. CDR3 nucleotide sequence: TGTGCCAGCAGTTCGGCGGCTTCCCGCTACACCTTC. The chain carries TRBV12-3 or TRBV12-4 and TRBJ1-2, with D unresolved. The V gene lost 4 bases and the J gene lost 9 bases, with 12 bases spanning the gap. This CDR3 is 12 amino acids long.

This clone was seen a single time. This sequence joins TRBV28 and TRBJ2-7; possible D gene TRBD1, 5 bases. The CDR3 runs 16 residues. Germline CDR1 and CDR2: MDHEN and SYDVKM. V gave up 8 bases and J gave up 2 bases, with 22 bases separating them. CDR3 sequence reads: CASFGQGSAPAYEQYF. The CDR3 nucleotides are TGTGCCAGCTTTGGGCAGGGCTCTGCACCGGCCTACGAGCAGTACTTC.

The rearrangement links TRBV5-1 to TRBJ1-2; D possibly corresponds to TRBD1 (5 bases). The CDR3 runs to 13 residues. CDR1 and CDR2 from the germline V gene are SGHRS and YFSETQ. The V gene lost 1 base and the J gene lost 5 bases, with 9 bases spanning the gap. The CDR3 bases are TGCGCCAGCAGCTTGTACGGGGGATATGGCTACACCTTC. It encodes CASSLYGGYGYTF.